This entry lists 12 T cell receptor beta chains sequenced from one sample in a study of radiation and T cells in renal cell carcinoma. Profiled with immunoSEQ multiplex PCR; TCRdb holds only in-frame clones, not every one. Among around 100,000 clones listed, around 84% were seen once. Indicated time point: blood 4 weeks post-SBRT, at nephrectomy. Treatment reported: 15 Gy SBRT to primary tumor, nephrectomy 4 weeks later. The source material was blood, sampled from a patient whose treatment included radiotherapy and nephrectomy. The receptors stem from a man between 60 and 75 years old with renal cell carcinoma.

This clone was detected a few times. This chain joins TRBV20-1 and TRBJ1-1, with no clear D. The V gene lost 5 bases and the J gene lost 7 bases, with 11 bases spanning the gap. The CDR3 contains 11 residues. Germline CDR1 DFQATT, CDR2 SNEGSKA (reference sequence). The CDR3 region is CSAPLDVEAFF. The CDR3 DNA reads TGCAGTGCTCCACTGGACGTTGAAGCTTTCTTT.

In this sample, this clone turned up a few times. CDR3 sequence: CASSPWTVGQGGPEAFF. CDR3 coding DNA: TGTGCCAGCAGCCCGTGGACGGTCGGACAGGGCGGACCTGAAGCTTTCTTT. The rearrangement links TRBV9 to TRBJ1-1; TRBD1 matches 8 bases. This CDR3 has 17 residues. Trimming removed 4 bases from V and 6 bases from J; junction bases left unmatched: 17. Per germline, CDR1 SGDLS and CDR2 YYNGEE.

V and J are TRBV7-2 and TRBJ2-7; 7 bases fit TRBD2. Per germline, CDR1 SGHTA and CDR2 FQGNSA. The CDR3 covers 15 residues. Trimming cost V 6 bases and J 6 bases; bases outside gene matches: 14. The chain's CDR3 is CASSPDGGVGREQYF. The CDR3 region has the DNA TGTGCCAGCAGTCCCGATGGGGGGGTTGGTCGCGAGCAGTACTTC. Complete variable domain (other parts from reference TRBV7-2 and TRBJ2-7): GAGVSQSPSNKVTEKGKDVELRCDPISGHTALYWYRQSLGQGLEFLIYFQGNSAPDKSGLPSDRFSAERTGGSVSTLTIQRTQQEDSAVYLCASSPDGGVGREQYFGPGTRLTVT.

In this sample, this clone turned up once. The rearrangement joins TRBV7-2 to TRBJ2-1; tentative D call: TRBD1 (5 bases). Germline V CDR1 and CDR2: SGHTA, FQGNSA. V was pared by 5 bases and J by 0 bases, with 14 bases between. CDR3 length: 16 residues. The CDR3 region has the DNA TGTGCCAGCAGCGAGCGAACAGGATACTCCTACAATGAGCAGTTCTTC. Translated: CASSERTGYSYNEQFF. Variable domain in full (rest from reference TRBV7-2 and TRBJ2-1): GAGVSQSPSNKVTEKGKDVELRCDPISGHTALYWYRQSLGQGLEFLIYFQGNSAPDKSGLPSDRFSAERTGGSVSTLTIQRTQQEDSAVYLCASSERTGYSYNEQFFGPGTRLTVL.

This chain links TRBV19 with TRBJ2-7; a possible D gene is TRBD2 (6 bases). V gave up 3 bases and J gave up 7 bases, with 19 bases separating them. The CDR3 contains 15 residues. Germline CDR1 LNHDA, CDR2 SQIVND (reference sequence). Here the CDR3 DNA reads TGTGCCAGTAGTATGCCGGGGATAGGGCTAGCGGAGCAGTACTTC. As protein: CASSMPGIGLAEQYF.

A word on this clone: At the DNA level, this CDR3 is encoded by other sequences in the same sample as well. The V and J genes are TRBV7-9 and TRBJ2-1; D not certain. CDR1 is SEHNR and CDR2 is FQNEAQ in the germline V gene (reference sequence). The ends were cut back, 1 base at V and 3 bases at J, with 1 base in the middle. The CDR3 sequence is 12 residues long. The CDR3 loop is CASSLGYNEQFF. The CDR3 DNA is TGTGCCAGCAGCTTAGGCTACAATGAGCAGTTCTTC.

The V gene is TRBV6-6, the J gene TRBJ1-5; D call uncertain. This CDR3 comprises 14 residues. Germline-derived CDR1 and CDR2 are MNHNY and SVGAGI (reference sequence). V lost 1 base and J lost 3, with 7 bases in between. The CDR3 coding sequence is TGTGCCAGCAGTTACTACGTGAACAATCAGCCCCAGCATTTT. It translates to CASSYYVNNQPQHF.

This chain connects TRBV18 to TRBJ2-5, with D possibly being TRBD2 (5 bases). Germline V gene data show CDR1 as KGHSH and CDR2 as LQKENI. This CDR3 contains 16 residues. With 1 base removed from V and 5 bases from J, the gap between germline ends came to 17 bases. Here the CDR3 reads CASSPLPDNTGETQYF. The CDR3 nucleotides read TGTGCCAGCTCACCACTTCCTGACAACACGGGGGAGACCCAGTACTTC.

V and J are TRBV5-6 and TRBJ1-5, with 8 positions matching TRBD1. Germline trimming cut 4 bases from V and 7 bases from J; bases unmatched to any gene: 4. Germline CDR1 is SGHDT and CDR2 is YYEEEE. This CDR3 region has 13 residues. CDR3 in amino acids: CASSVDRAQPQHF. In DNA, the CDR3 is TGTGCCAGCAGCGTGGACAGGGCGCAGCCCCAGCATTTT. The full variable domain, with the rest looked up from reference TRBV5-6 and TRBJ1-5, is DAGVTQSPTHLIKTRGQQVTLRCSPKSGHDTVSWYQQALGQGPQFIFQYYEEEERQRGNFPDRFSGHQFPNYSSELNVNALLLGDSALYLCASSVDRAQPQHFGDGTRLSIL.

This clone was counted only a few times. The rearrangement links TRBV11-2 to TRBJ2-1; no reliable D call. This CDR3 contains 15 residues. Germline V CDR1 and CDR2: SGHAT, FQNNGV. The ends were cut back, 3 bases at V and 3 bases at J, with 12 bases in the middle. DNA of the CDR3: TGTGCCAGCAGCTTTGAACGCCGGGTCTACAATGAGCAGTTCTTC. Translating gives CASSFERRVYNEQFF.

With respect to this clone: The germline gene is not matched at one end of the junction; a read error may be the cause. The chain has TRBV4-2 and TRBJ1-5; D gene ambiguous. There are 14 residues in the CDR3. Germline CDR1 is LGHNA and CDR2 is YNFKEQ. The CDR3 bases are TGTGCCAGCGGCCAAGATCTGGTAAATCAGCCCCAGCATTTT. It codes for CASGQDLVNQPQHF.

The chain combines TRBV28 with TRBJ2-2; possibly TRBD2 for D (5 bases). The germline gives CDR1 MDHEN, CDR2 SYDVKM. This CDR3 spans 21 amino acids. V dropped 4 bases and J dropped 0 bases, with 27 bases sitting between them. The CDR3 here is CASSSPDYYAKRASNTGELFF. The CDR3 DNA is TGTGCCAGCAGTTCCCCCGACTACTATGCCAAGAGGGCCTCGAACACCGGGGAGCTGTTTTTT.